These T cell receptor beta chains were read from a single sample in a study of OX40 agonist ivuxolimab in advanced cancers. The table came from immunoSEQ multiplex PCR; TCRdb's copy has only in-frame clones and leaves some out. Of tens of thousands of clones in the sample, roughly 92% were seen once. Material: CD4+ or CD8+ T cells sorted from blood, obtained in a trial of the OX40 agonist ivuxolimab. The receptors stem from an adult with an advanced solid tumor such as melanoma, head and neck, liver or kidney cancer. Both conserved end residues are trimmed from each CDR3. A D gene is named only where the DNA matches it firmly.

CDR3 length	D gene	J gene	V gene	CDR3 protein
13	.	TRBJ2-1	TRBV11-1	ASSPGAPSYNEQF
14	TRBD2	TRBJ2-1	TRBV18	ASSRSRDYTYNEQF
9	.	TRBJ2-3	TRBV19	ASSSGDTQY
11	.	TRBJ1-2	TRBV30	AWSRDLDYGYT
12	.	TRBJ2-6	TRBV18	ASSPASGANVLT
12	TRBD2	TRBJ2-3	TRBV27	ASSLRTSADTQY
13	TRBD2	TRBJ2-1	TRBV15	ATGRGNGRRNEQF
9	.	TRBJ2-5	TRBV2	ASSEMETQY
12	.	TRBJ2-7	TRBV18	ASSRYEEGYEQY
12	TRBD1	TRBJ1-2	TRBV19	ASSIRQGASGYT
12	.	TRBJ2-5	TRBV11-2	ASSHRDFQETQY
9	.	TRBJ1-2	TRBV15	ATKGPRGYT
9	.	TRBJ2-7	TRBV10-3	ASGARYEQY
14	.	TRBJ1-5	TRBV28	ASSLLGGGSDQPQH
13	.	TRBJ2-3	TRBV27	ASSLIQKYTDTQY
13	.	TRBJ2-7	TRBV6-1	ASSEIRAGSYEQY
14	.	TRBJ2-3	TRBV28	ASSPPPRASTDTQY
13	.	TRBJ2-3	TRBV5-8	ASSLGSRGTDTQY
11	.	TRBJ2-3	TRBV11-3	ASSRPEGDTQY
12	.	TRBJ2-1	TRBV11-2	ASSLGGWQNEQF
11	.	TRBJ2-5	TRBV30	AWTRLGQETQY
12	.	TRBJ1-5	TRBV18	ASSDRYSNQPQH
11	TRBD1	TRBJ1-2	TRBV6-5	ASTMTGGSGYT
12	.	TRBJ2-7	TRBV6-5	ASSSPPAGGEQY
12	.	TRBJ2-7	TRBV11-2	ASSPTGRLYEQY
11	TRBD1	TRBJ1-2	TRBV18	ASSRSGTAGYT
10	TRBD1	TRBJ1-1	TRBV2	ASSSDRGRAF
12	.	TRBJ1-2	TRBV4-2	ASSQPSTNYGYT
12	TRBD1	TRBJ2-7	TRBV23-1	ASNRGTGTDEQY
13	TRBD1	TRBJ1-4	TRBV15	ATSRTWTGDEKLF
11	.	TRBJ1-2	TRBV18	ASSLLLNYGYT
12	.	TRBJ2-7	TRBV6-1	ASSDPSRANEQY
13	TRBD1	TRBJ1-2	TRBV5-1	ASSPVAGGGYGYT
14	TRBD1	TRBJ2-3	TRBV18	ASSPLGQGVGDTQY
11	.	TRBJ1-1	TRBV29-1	SVALQLNTEAF
11	TRBD1	TRBJ2-2	TRBV6-1	AGTDNEPGELF
13	.	TRBJ1-3	TRBV5-8	ASSLGPSPGNTIY
16	TRBD2	TRBJ2-3	TRBV10-1	ASSEGVKAGEVGDTQY
14	.	TRBJ1-1	TRBV6-6	ATVARGGAANTEAF
16	TRBD1	TRBJ1-1	TRBV6-1	ASSEAVGGQVGGTEAF
12	TRBD1	TRBJ1-1	TRBV6-1	ASSETGMNTEAF
14	TRBD1	TRBJ2-2	TRBV28	ASSHRQGKFPGELF
13	TRBD2	TRBJ2-7	TRBV29-1	SVAGTSGFSYEQY
11	TRBD1	TRBJ1-2	TRBV19	ASSPTGGGGDT
11	TRBD1	TRBJ1-5	TRBV7-2	ASTPDRAQPQH
14	TRBD2	TRBJ2-5	TRBV4-2	ASSQAGTSMGETQY
13	.	TRBJ1-1	TRBV11-2	ASSTSGGGGTEAF
9	.	TRBJ1-1	TRBV5-1	ASMGDTEAF
12	.	TRBJ1-4	TRBV5-1	ASSLAESNEKLF